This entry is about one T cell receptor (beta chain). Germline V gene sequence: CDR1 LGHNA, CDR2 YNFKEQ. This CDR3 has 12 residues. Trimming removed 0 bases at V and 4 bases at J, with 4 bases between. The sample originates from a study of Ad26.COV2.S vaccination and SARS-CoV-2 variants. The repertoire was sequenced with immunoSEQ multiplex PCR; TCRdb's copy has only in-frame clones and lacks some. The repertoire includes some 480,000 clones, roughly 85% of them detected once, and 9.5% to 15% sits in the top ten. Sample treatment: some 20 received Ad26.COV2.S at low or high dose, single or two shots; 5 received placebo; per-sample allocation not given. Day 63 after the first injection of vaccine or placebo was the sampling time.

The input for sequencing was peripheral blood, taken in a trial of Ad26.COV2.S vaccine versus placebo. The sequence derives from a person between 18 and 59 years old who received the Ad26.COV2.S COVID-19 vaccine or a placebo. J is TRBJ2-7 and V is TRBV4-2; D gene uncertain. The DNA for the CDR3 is TGTGCCAGCAGCCAAGATGGGTACGAGCAGTACTTC. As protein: CASSQDGYEQYF.